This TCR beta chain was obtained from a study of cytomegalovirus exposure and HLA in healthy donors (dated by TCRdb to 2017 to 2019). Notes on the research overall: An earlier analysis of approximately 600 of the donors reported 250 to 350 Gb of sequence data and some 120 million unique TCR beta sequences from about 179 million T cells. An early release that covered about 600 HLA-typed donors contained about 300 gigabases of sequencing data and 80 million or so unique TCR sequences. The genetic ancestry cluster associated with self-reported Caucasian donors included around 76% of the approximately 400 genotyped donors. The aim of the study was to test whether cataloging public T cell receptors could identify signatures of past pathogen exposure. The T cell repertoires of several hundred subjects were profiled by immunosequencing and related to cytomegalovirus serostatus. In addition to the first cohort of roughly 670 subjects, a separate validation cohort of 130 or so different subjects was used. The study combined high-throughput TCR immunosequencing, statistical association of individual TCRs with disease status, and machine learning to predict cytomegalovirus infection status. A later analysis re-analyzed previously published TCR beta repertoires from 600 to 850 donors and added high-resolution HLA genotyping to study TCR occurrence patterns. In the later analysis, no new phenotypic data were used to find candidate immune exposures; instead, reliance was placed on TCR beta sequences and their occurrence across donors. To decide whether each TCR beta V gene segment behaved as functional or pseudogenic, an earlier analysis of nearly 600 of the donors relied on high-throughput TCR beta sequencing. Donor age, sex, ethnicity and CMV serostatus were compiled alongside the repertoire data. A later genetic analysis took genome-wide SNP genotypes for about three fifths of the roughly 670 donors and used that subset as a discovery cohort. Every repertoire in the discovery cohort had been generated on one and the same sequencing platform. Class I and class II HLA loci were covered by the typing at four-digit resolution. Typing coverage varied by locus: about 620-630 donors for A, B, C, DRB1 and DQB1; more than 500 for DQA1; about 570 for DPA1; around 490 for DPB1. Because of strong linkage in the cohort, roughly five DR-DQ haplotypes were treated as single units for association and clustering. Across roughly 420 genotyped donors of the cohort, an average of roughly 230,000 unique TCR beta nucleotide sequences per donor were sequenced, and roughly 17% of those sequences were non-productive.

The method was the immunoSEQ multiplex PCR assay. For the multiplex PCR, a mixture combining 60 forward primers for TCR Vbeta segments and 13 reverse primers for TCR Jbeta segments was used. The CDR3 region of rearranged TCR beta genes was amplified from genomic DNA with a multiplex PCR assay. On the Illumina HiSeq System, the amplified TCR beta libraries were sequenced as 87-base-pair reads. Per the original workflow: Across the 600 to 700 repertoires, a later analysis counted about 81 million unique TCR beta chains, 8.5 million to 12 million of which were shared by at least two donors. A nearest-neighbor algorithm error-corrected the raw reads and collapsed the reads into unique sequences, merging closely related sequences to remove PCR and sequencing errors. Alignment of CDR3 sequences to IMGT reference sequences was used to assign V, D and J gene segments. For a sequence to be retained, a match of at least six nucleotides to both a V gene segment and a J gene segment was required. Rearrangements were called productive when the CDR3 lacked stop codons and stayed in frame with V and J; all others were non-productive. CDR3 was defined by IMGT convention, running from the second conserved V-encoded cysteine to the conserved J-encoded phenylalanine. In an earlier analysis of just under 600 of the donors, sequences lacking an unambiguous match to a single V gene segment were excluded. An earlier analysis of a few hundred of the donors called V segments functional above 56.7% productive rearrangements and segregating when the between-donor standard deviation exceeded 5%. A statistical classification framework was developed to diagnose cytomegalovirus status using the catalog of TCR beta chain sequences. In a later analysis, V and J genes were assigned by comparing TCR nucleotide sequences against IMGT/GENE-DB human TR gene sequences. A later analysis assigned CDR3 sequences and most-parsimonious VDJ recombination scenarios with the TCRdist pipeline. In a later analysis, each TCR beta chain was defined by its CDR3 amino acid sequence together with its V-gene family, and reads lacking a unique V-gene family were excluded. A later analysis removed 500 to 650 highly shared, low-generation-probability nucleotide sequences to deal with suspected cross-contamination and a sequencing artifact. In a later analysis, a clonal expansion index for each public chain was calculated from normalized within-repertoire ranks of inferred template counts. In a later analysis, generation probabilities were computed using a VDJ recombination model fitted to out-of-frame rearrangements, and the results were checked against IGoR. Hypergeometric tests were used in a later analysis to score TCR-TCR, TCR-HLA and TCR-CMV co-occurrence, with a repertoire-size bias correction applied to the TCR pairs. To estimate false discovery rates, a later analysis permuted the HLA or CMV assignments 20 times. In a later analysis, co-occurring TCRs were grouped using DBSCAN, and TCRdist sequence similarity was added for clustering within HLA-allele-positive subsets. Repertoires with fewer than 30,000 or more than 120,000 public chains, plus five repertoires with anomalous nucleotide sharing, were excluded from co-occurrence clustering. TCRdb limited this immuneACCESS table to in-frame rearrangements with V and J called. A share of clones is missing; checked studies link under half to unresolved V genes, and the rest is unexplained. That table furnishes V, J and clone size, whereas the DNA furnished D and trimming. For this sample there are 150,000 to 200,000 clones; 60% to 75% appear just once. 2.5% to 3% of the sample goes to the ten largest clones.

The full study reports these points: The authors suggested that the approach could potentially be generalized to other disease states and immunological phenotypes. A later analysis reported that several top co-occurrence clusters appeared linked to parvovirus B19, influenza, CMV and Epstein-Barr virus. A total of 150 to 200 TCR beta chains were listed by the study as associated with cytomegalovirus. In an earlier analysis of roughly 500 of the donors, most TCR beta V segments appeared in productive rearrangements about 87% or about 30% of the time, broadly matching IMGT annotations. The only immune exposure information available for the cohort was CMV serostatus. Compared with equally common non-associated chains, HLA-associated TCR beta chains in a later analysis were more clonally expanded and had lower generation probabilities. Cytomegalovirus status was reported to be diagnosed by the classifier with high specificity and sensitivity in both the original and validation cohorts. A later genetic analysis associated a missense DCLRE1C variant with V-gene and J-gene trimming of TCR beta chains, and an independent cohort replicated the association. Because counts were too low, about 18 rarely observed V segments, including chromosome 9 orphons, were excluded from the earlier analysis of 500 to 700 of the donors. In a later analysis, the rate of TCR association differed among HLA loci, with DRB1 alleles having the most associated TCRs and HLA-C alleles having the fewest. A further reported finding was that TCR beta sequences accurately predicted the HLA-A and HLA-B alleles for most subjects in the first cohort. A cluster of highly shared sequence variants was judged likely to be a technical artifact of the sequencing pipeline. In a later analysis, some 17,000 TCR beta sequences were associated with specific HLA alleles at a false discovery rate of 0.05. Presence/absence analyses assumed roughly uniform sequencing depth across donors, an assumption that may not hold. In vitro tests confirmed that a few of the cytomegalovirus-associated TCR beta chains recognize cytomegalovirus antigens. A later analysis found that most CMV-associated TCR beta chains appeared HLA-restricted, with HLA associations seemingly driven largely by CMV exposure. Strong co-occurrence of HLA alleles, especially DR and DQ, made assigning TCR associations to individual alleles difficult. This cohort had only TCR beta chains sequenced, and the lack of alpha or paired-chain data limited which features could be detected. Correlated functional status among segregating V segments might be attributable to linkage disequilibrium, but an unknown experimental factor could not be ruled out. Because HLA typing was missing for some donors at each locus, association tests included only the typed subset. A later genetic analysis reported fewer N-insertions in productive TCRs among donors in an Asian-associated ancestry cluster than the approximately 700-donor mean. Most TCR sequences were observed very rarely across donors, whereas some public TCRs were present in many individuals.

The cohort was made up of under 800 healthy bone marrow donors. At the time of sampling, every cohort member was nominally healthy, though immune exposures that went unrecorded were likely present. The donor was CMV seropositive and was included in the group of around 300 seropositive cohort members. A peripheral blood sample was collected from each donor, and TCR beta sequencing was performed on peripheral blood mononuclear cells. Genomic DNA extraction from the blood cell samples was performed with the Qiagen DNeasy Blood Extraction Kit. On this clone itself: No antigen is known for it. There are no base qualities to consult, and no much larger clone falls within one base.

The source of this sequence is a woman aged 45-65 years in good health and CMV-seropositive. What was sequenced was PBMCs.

In nucleotide form, the sequence is TGCGCCAGCAGCCGGGAGACATTCCTTTATGAAAAACTGTTTTTT. Its coded protein is CASSRETFLYEKLFF. The rearranged chain carries TRBV4-1 and TRBJ1-4; no D segment can be confidently identified. Measured from the cysteine to the phenylalanine, the CDR3 is 15 residues long. Of the read, only the CDR3 DNA is kept; its 45 bases are in frame from base 1. CDR1 and CDR2 (MGHRA, YSYEKL) derive from the germline V gene. The junction carries 15 bases between V and J, which are trimmed by 4 bases and 6 bases respectively.